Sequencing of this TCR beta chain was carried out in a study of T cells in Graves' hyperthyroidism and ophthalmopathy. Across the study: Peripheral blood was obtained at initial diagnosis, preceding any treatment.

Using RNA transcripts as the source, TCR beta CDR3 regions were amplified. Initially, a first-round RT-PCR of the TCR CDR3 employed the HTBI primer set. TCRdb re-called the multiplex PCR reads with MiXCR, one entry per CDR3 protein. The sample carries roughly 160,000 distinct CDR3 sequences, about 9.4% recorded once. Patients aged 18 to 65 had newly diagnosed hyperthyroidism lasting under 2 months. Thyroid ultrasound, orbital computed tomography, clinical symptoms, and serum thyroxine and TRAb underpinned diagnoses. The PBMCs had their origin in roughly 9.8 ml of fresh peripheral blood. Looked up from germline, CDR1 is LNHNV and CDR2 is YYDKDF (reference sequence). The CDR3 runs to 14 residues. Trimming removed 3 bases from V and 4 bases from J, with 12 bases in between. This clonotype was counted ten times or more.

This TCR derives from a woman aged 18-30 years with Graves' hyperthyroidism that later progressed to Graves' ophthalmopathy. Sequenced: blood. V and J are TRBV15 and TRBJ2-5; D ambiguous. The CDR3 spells CATSRGAGLETQYF. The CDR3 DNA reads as TGTGCCACCAGCAGGGGTGCAGGATTAGAGACCCAGTACTTC. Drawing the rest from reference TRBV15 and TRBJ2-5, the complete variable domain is DAMVIQNPRYQVTQFGKPVTLSCSQTLNHNVMYWYQQKSSQAPKLLFHYYDKDFNNEADTPDNFQSRRPNTSFCFLDIRSPGLGDTAMYLCATSRGAGLETQYFGPGTRLLVL.